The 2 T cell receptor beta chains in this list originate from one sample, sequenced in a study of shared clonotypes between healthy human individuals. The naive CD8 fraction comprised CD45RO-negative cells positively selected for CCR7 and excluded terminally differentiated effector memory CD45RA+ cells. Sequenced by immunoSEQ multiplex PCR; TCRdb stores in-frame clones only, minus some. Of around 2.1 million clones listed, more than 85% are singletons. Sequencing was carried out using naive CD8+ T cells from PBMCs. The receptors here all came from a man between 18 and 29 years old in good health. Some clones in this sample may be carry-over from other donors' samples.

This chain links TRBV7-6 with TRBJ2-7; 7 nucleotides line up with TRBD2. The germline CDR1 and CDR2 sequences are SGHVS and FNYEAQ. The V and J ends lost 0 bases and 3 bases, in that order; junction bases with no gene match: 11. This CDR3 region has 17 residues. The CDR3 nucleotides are TGTGCCAGCAGCTTAGCGGTAGGGCCAGCGGGAATCTACGAGCAGTACTTC. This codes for CASSLAVGPAGIYEQYF.

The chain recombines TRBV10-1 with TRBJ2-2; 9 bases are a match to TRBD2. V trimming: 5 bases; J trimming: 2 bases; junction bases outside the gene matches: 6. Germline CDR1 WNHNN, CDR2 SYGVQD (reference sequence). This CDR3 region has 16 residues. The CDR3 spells CASSSGTSTNTGELFF. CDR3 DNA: TGCGCCAGCAGTAGTGGGACTAGCACCAACACCGGGGAGCTGTTTTTT.